The T cell receptor beta chain under discussion was sequenced for a study of T-cell memory formation after mild COVID-19. Study-wide points: Contracting clones from day 15 to 85 had balanced CD4/CD8; later expanders favoured CD4+. Some responding clones appeared in pre-infection memory, suggesting cross-reactive memory joined.

From germline, CDR1 is LGHDT and CDR2 YNNKEL (reference sequence). V was pared by 1 base and J by 9 bases, with 16 bases between. This CDR3 comprises 15 residues. As to this clonotype: Antigen unknown.

TCRdb processed the 5' RACE reads anew with MiXCR; each CDR3 protein has one entry. The data show 400,000 or so distinct CDR3 sequences, 20% seen once. This TCR derives from an adult woman who had mild COVID-19 (a few samples of this study predate the infection). Cell type and time point are not known. The V and J genes are TRBV3-1 and TRBJ2-1; D gene uncertain. The sequenced sample was PBMCs or a T cell subset sorted from them (not recorded which). As DNA, the CDR3 is TGTGCCAGCAGCCAAGGTCCTCGACGGTCTCTTGAGCAGTTCTTC. It encodes CASSQGPRRSLEQFF.